This T cell receptor (beta chain) derives from a study of Graves' ophthalmopathy and Graves' hyperthyroidism. Background on the study: At the time of initial diagnosis and before any treatment, peripheral blood was collected. Whole-study results and caveats: Ophthalmopathy progression was predicted by the model at less than 71% sensitivity and roughly 72% specificity. Researchers report that a 13-signature model separated ophthalmopathy from stable hyperthyroidism, posting around 86% sensitivity and roughly 81% specificity.

PBMCs originated in under 13 ml of fresh peripheral blood. Amplification of the TCR beta CDR3 regions used RNA transcripts (as template). HTBI-primed first-round RT-PCR preceded second-round multiplex PCR. TCRdb called the multiplex PCR reads again in MiXCR, with one record for every CDR3 protein. The sample has about 620,000 distinct CDR3 sequences, approximately 22% seen once. As concerns this clonotype: Its antigen is currently unknown.

Germline V gene sequence: CDR1 MNHNS, CDR2 SASEGT. This CDR3 has 15 residues. V dropped 2 bases and J dropped 3 bases, with 14 bases sitting between them. What was sequenced was peripheral blood. The clonotype originates from a woman aged 18 to 35 with stable Graves' hyperthyroidism. Some clones in this sample may be carry-over from other donors' samples. The rearrangement uses TRBV6-1 and TRBJ2-7; D gene unclear. CDR3: CASSEHVVLNYEQYF. The DNA of the CDR3 is TGTGCCAGCAGTGAACATGTAGTCCTGAACTACGAGCAGTACTTC.